This entry describes one T cell receptor (beta chain). Its antigen is unidentified. The record originates from a study of cytomegalovirus exposure and HLA in healthy donors. This CDR3 comprises 17 residues. Germline-derived CDR1 and CDR2 are SGHTA and FQGTGA. The ends lost 1 base at V and 7 bases at J; junction bases unmatched: 13. The primer mix had 60 Vbeta and 13 Jbeta primers. The repertoire was sequenced with immunoSEQ multiplex PCR; TCRdb's copy has only in-frame clones and lacks some. Of around 100,000 clones listed, roughly 80% were seen once; the top ten hold around 5%. Study-wide findings and caveats: Common viral pathogens seemed to be connected with several of the most significant clusters, according to a later analysis. It was reported that TCR beta sequences correctly inferred the HLA-A and HLA-B alleles for most subjects.

The chain links TRBV7-3 to TRBJ2-7; TRBD2 aligns across 10 bases. Sequencing was carried out using PBMCs. The sequence came from a female donor in good health and CMV-seropositive. CDR3 protein: CASSLRGGTSDFREQYF. DNA for the CDR3: TGTGCCAGCAGCTTAAGGGGAGGGACTAGCGACTTTCGTGAGCAGTACTTC.